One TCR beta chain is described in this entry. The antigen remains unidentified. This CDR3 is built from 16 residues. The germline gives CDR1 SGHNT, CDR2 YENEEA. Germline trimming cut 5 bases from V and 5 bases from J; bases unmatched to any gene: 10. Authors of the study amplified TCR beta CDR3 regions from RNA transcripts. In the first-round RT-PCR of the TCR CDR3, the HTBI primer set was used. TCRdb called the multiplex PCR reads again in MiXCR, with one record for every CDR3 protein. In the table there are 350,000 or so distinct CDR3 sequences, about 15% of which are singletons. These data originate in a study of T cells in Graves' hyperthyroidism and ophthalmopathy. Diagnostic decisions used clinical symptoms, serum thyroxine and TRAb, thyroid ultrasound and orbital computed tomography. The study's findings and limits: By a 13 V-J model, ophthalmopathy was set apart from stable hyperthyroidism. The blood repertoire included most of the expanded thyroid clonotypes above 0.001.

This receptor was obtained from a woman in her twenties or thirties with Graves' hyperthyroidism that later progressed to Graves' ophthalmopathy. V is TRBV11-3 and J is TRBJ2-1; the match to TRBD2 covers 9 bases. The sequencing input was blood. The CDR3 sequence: CASSGGSGSQHNEQFF. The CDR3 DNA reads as TGTGCCAGCAGCGGAGGTAGCGGGAGTCAGCACAATGAGCAGTTCTTC.